This TCR beta chain came from a study of cytomegalovirus exposure and HLA in healthy donors. Looking at the study overall: The roughly 110 validation repertoires matched the 666 first-cohort repertoires in platform, a later analysis reported.

CDR1 is LNHDA and CDR2 is SQIVND in the germline V gene (reference sequence). The CDR3 loop spans 16 amino acids. The V and J ends lost 4 bases and 2 bases, in that order; junction bases with no gene match: 8. Sequenced by immunoSEQ multiplex PCR; TCRdb stores in-frame clones only, minus some. This sample yields 150,000 to 200,000 clones, of which more than 80% are seen a single time; 3% to 3.5% belongs to the top ten. Study-wide points: One later analysis, an examination of the 100 to 150 validation repertoires, found that first-cohort TCR clusters tended to co-occur in them. The classifier reportedly diagnosed cytomegalovirus status with high sensitivity and specificity.

A remark on this clone: Its antigen is not known.

The donors were part of the validation cohort of more than 90 subjects. That cohort was separate from the first cohort, which comprised fewer than 800 subjects. The V and J genes are TRBV19 and TRBJ1-2; 9 bases are a match to TRBD1. This clonotype originated in a woman aged 18-29 years in good health and CMV-seropositive. The source material was PBMCs. In nucleotides, the CDR3 is TGTGCCAGTAGTAGGATCGACAGGGGGAGAAACTATGGCTACACCTTC. Translating it yields CASSRIDRGRNYGYTF.